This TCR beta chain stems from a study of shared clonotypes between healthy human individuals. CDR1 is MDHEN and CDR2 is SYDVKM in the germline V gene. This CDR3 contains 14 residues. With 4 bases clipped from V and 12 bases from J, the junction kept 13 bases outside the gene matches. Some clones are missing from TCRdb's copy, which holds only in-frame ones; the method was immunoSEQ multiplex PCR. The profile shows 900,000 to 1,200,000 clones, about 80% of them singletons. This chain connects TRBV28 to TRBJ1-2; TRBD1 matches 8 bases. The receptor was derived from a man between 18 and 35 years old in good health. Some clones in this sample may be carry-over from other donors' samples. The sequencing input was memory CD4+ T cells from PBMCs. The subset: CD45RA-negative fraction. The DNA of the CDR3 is TGTGCCAGCAGTTCCCCTCGACAGGGGAAAAAGGACACCTTC. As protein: CASSSPRQGKKDTF.